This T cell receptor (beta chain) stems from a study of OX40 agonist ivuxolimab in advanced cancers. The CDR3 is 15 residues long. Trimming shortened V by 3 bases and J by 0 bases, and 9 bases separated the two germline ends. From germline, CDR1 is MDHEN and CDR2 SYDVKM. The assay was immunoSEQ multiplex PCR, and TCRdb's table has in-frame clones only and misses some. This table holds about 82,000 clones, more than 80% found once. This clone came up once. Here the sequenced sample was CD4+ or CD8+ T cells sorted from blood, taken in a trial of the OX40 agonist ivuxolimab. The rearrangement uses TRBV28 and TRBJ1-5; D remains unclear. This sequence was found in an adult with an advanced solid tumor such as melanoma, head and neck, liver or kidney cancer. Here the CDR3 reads CASSFSGISNQPQHF. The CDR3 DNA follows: TGTGCCAGCAGTTTTTCCGGGATTAGCAATCAGCCCCAGCATTTT.